The rows below give T cell receptor beta chains drawn from one sample of a study of cytomegalovirus exposure and HLA in healthy donors. The table came from immunoSEQ multiplex PCR; TCRdb's copy has only in-frame clones and leaves some out. Its table lists more than 100,000 clones. Material: PBMCs. Receptors were obtained from a middle-aged woman in good health and CMV-seronegative. The CDR3 runs from the conserved cysteine through the conserved F or W. Fields, in order: CDR3 DNA, CDR3 protein, J gene, V gene, D gene. D genes are given only for firm matches.

CDR3 DNA: TGTGCCAGCAGCTTAGGGGTCCAGGGCGACGAAGCTTTCTTT
CDR3 protein: CASSLGVQGDEAFF
J gene: TRBJ1-1
V gene: TRBV11-2
D gene: -

CDR3 DNA: TGCGCCAGCAGACAGAACACTGAAGCTTTCTTT
CDR3 protein: CASRQNTEAFF
J gene: TRBJ1-1
V gene: TRBV10-2
D gene: -

CDR3 DNA: TGCGCCAGCAGCTTGGAGGGCGGGACAGGGGAGCACAATGAGCAGTTCTTC
CDR3 protein: CASSLEGGTGEHNEQFF
J gene: TRBJ2-1
V gene: TRBV5-1
D gene: TRBD1

CDR3 DNA: TGCGCCAGCAGCTTGGAAGGGGGCGGGAAACTGTTTTTT
CDR3 protein: CASSLEGGGKLFF
J gene: TRBJ1-4
V gene: TRBV5-1
D gene: TRBD1

CDR3 DNA: TGTGCCAGCAGGGGGACAATCCCACAAGATACGCAGTATTTT
CDR3 protein: CASRGTIPQDTQYF
J gene: TRBJ2-3
V gene: TRBV14
D gene: -

CDR3 DNA: TGCGCCAGCAGCTTGGAGGTCGCATGGACATATGGCTACACCTTC
CDR3 protein: CASSLEVAWTYGYTF
J gene: TRBJ1-2
V gene: TRBV5-1
D gene: -

CDR3 DNA: TGCGCCAGCAGCTTAACCGAGACAGATACGCAGTATTTT
CDR3 protein: CASSLTETDTQYF
J gene: TRBJ2-3
V gene: TRBV4-1
D gene: -

CDR3 DNA: TGTGCCAGCAGTGGGGCAGGGTGGGATGAAAAACTGTTTTTT
CDR3 protein: CASSGAGWDEKLFF
J gene: TRBJ1-4
V gene: TRBV6-5
D gene: -

CDR3 DNA: TGTGCCAGCAGCTTAGTCCCGGCAGGTGCTTATGGCTACACCTTC
CDR3 protein: CASSLVPAGAYGYTF
J gene: TRBJ1-2
V gene: TRBV11-1
D gene: -

CDR3 DNA: TGTGCCATCATTAGCGGGGGGTTCTACAATGAGCAGTTCTTC
CDR3 protein: CAIISGGFYNEQFF
J gene: TRBJ2-1
V gene: TRBV28
D gene: TRBD2

CDR3 DNA: TGCGCCAGCAGCCCACTACCTTTTGGGAACAGGGGTGGAGATAATGAAAAACTGTTTTTT
CDR3 protein: CASSPLPFGNRGGDNEKLFF
J gene: TRBJ1-4
V gene: TRBV4-1
D gene: TRBD1

CDR3 DNA: TGTGCCAGCCGGGACAGGGGGGCTGGCACTGAAGCTTTCTTT
CDR3 protein: CASRDRGAGTEAFF
J gene: TRBJ1-1
V gene: TRBV28
D gene: TRBD1

CDR3 DNA: TGTGCCAGCAGCTTTGGGGGACTATGGGGAGAGACCCAGTACTTC
CDR3 protein: CASSFGGLWGETQYF
J gene: TRBJ2-5
V gene: TRBV5-4
D gene: TRBD2

CDR3 DNA: TGTGCCAGCTCCCAGGGGGCCTACGAGCAGTACTTC
CDR3 protein: CASSQGAYEQYF
J gene: TRBJ2-7
V gene: TRBV2
D gene: TRBD1

CDR3 DNA: TGTGCCAGCAGTAAACCGGAAGAGACCCAGTACTTC
CDR3 protein: CASSKPEETQYF
J gene: TRBJ2-5
V gene: TRBV27
D gene: -

CDR3 DNA: TGTGCCAGCAGCTTGGGGGGACTAGCGGGGCCTACGGGCAAAAACATTCAGTACTTC
CDR3 protein: CASSLGGLAGPTGKNIQYF
J gene: TRBJ2-4
V gene: TRBV5-4
D gene: TRBD2

CDR3 DNA: TGTGCCAGCAGTGCCCAGGGGGGCAACGAGCAGTACTTC
CDR3 protein: CASSAQGGNEQYF
J gene: TRBJ2-7
V gene: TRBV6-1
D gene: -

CDR3 DNA: TGTGCCAGCTATTACAGGGTAGATGGCTACACCTTC
CDR3 protein: CASYYRVDGYTF
J gene: TRBJ1-2
V gene: TRBV6-5
D gene: -

CDR3 DNA: TGTGCCAGCAGTTCTAGAGACAGGGCAGGGGGTGGCTACACCTTC
CDR3 protein: CASSSRDRAGGGYTF
J gene: TRBJ1-2
V gene: TRBV7-2
D gene: TRBD1

CDR3 DNA: TGTGCCAGCAGTAACGGACAGGGGGCAAATTCACCCCTCCACTTT
CDR3 protein: CASSNGQGANSPLHF
J gene: TRBJ1-6
V gene: TRBV6-4
D gene: TRBD1

CDR3 DNA: TGTGCCAGCAGCTTATTGCAGGCTTACGAGCAGTACTTC
CDR3 protein: CASSLLQAYEQYF
J gene: TRBJ2-7
V gene: TRBV7-2
D gene: -

CDR3 DNA: TGTGCCAGCAGTCAGCCAGGTCTCTATGGCTACACCTTC
CDR3 protein: CASSQPGLYGYTF
J gene: TRBJ1-2
V gene: TRBV6-1
D gene: -

CDR3 DNA: TGTGCCAGCAGCTCCCTAAGGAGTCTAGGGGCGCGAAACACCATATATTTT
CDR3 protein: CASSSLRSLGARNTIYF
J gene: TRBJ1-3
V gene: TRBV11-2
D gene: -

CDR3 DNA: TGTGCCAGCAGCTTAGGACGACATCGATCTGGAAACACCATATATTTT
CDR3 protein: CASSLGRHRSGNTIYF
J gene: TRBJ1-3
V gene: TRBV7-9
D gene: -

CDR3 DNA: TGTGCCAGCAGCTTATACGGGGCAACTAATGAAAAACTGTTTTTT
CDR3 protein: CASSLYGATNEKLFF
J gene: TRBJ1-4
V gene: TRBV5-4
D gene: -

CDR3 DNA: TGTGCCAGCAGCCCCCTCCCGGGACAGGGAGGCAATGAGCAGTTCTTC
CDR3 protein: CASSPLPGQGGNEQFF
J gene: TRBJ2-1
V gene: TRBV7-9
D gene: TRBD1